The subject of this entry is one TCR beta chain. Its antigen is not identified. The source of the sample is a study of T cell responses to AZD1222 COVID-19 vaccine. At the level of the study: Doses given second, at about 4 or about 12 weeks, were pooled.

V was clipped by 2 bases and J by 3 bases; unmatched bases: 6. The CDR3 extends over 15 amino acids. Germline V gene lookup returns CDR1 MNHEY and CDR2 SVGAGI. Study outcomes and limitations: Spike-specific TCR breadth and depth rose after two AZD1222 doses. Baseline seropositives among AZD1222 recipients totaled only five to seven. Most donors were white British, females outnumbered males, and clonal diversity was possibly underestimated.

Assay: immunoSEQ multiplex PCR; the TCRdb copy retains only in-frame clones and omits some. The sample includes more than 150,000 clones, 85% to 95% of them seen just once. This receptor was taken from an adult in good health. The chain carries TRBV6-5 and TRBJ2-5, with 7 bases that match TRBD2. This specimen consisted of peripheral blood, obtained on day 0 of AZD1222 vaccination. CDR3 protein: CASSYVAGEKETQYF. The CDR3 DNA follows: TGTGCCAGCAGTTACGTAGCGGGCGAAAAAGAGACCCAGTACTTC.